This passage covers 11 T cell receptor beta chains from one sample sequenced in a study of blood T cell repertoires in COVID-19 (dated by TCRdb to the early 2020s). Libraries came from the immunoSEQ multiplex PCR assay. Held by TCRdb, this immuneACCESS table contains in-frame sequences only and omits some clones. Under half of the omission traces to an unresolved V gene where checked; the cause of the rest is unknown. Within this sample are under 200,000 clones, with around 80% of them counted one time only. The ten largest clones capture about 6.5% of the sample. Material: peripheral blood. Every receptor here comes from a man aged 70 or older with active or convalescent COVID-19.

This clone showed up just once. V usage is TRBV6-5 and J usage is TRBJ1-2; D gene ambiguous. The CDR3 has 13 amino acids. V dropped 6 bases and J dropped 4 bases, with 12 bases sitting between them. Germline CDR1 reads MNHEY; CDR2 reads SVGAGI. Here the CDR3 DNA reads TGTGCCAGCAGGCCCGCCCCTATCTATGGCTACACCTTC. Translating it yields CASRPAPIYGYTF.

This clone was found a few times. The rearrangement joins TRBV10-2 to TRBJ2-7, with D possibly matching TRBD1 (6 bases). Germline assignment: CDR1 WSHSY and CDR2 SAAADI. The CDR3 is 13 residues long. V lost 5 bases and J 0 bases, leaving 8 bases between the germline ends. CDR3 DNA sequence: TGCGCCAGCAGTACAGGGAGCTCCTACGAGCAGTACTTC. It is translated as CASSTGSSYEQYF.

This clone was seen a single time. The chain combines TRBV29-1 with TRBJ2-6; a weak D match, TRBD1 (5 bases). The germline V gene has CDR1 SQVTM and CDR2 ANQGSEA. V was shortened by 2 bases and J by 2 bases, with 13 bases between the two germline ends. This CDR3 is built from 16 residues. CDR3 region: CSVEWARVAGANVLTF. DNA of the CDR3: TGCAGCGTTGAATGGGCCAGGGTGGCTGGGGCCAACGTCCTGACTTTC.

V and J are TRBV29-1 and TRBJ2-3; possibly TRBD2 for D (5 bases). Trimming left V 6 bases short and J 0 bases short, with 13 bases between. Germline CDR1 and CDR2: SQVTM and ANQGSEA. This CDR3 is 14 amino acids long. CDR3 coding DNA: TGCAGCGTAGTAGCACGGGAAAGCACAGATACGCAGTATTTT. It translates to CSVVARESTDTQYF.

The gene calls are TRBV4-3 and TRBJ2-2; 9 bases are shared with TRBD1. Unmatched junction bases numbered 13, after V lost 2 bases and J lost 0 bases. Looked up from germline, CDR1 is LGHNA and CDR2 is YSLEER. This CDR3 comprises 20 residues. Here the CDR3 DNA reads TGCGCCAGCAGCCAAAAAGGAGACAGGGGGAGTTTCGCGAACACCGGGGAGCTGTTTTTT. Amino acids: CASSQKGDRGSFANTGELFF.

The gene calls are TRBV6-5 and TRBJ1-5; a possible D gene is TRBD1 (6 bases). The CDR3 loop spans 16 amino acids. V lost 0 bases, J lost 6 bases, and 15 bases lay in between. Germline loops: CDR1 MNHEY, CDR2 SVGAGI. The CDR3 loop reads CASSYSGGLGSQPQHF. DNA of the CDR3: TGTGCCAGCAGTTACTCGGGGGGGCTGGGAAGTCAGCCCCAGCATTTT.

The rearrangement uses TRBV10-1 and TRBJ2-2; D ambiguous. The CDR3 is 15 amino acids. The germline V gene has CDR1 WNHNN and CDR2 SYGVQD (reference sequence). The ends were cut back, 4 bases at V and 6 bases at J, with 15 bases in the middle. The CDR3 loop reads CASSGTGARPGELFF. The CDR3 DNA is TGCGCCAGCAGTGGCACGGGTGCGAGGCCCGGGGAGCTGTTTTTT.

The CDR3 reads CASSPGTGATLYGYTF. In nucleotides, the CDR3 is TGTGCCAGCAGCCCGGGGACAGGGGCCACCCTCTATGGCTACACCTTC. V gene TRBV5-6 combines with J gene TRBJ1-2; TRBD1 agrees at 10 bases. Germline-derived CDR1 and CDR2 are SGHDT and YYEEEE. The CDR3 runs 16 residues. J gave up 4 bases and V 4 bases, and 10 bases lay outside the gene matches.

The chain carries TRBV6-5 and TRBJ2-7; 8 positions agree with TRBD1. This CDR3 comprises 14 residues. With 6 bases clipped from V and 5 bases from J, the junction kept 9 bases outside the gene matches. The germline V gene encodes CDR1 MNHEY and CDR2 SVGAGI. CDR3 residues: CASRDPGGRNEQYF. Here the CDR3 DNA reads TGTGCCAGCAGGGATCCAGGGGGCCGGAACGAGCAGTACTTC.

V usage is TRBV12-3 or TRBV12-4 and J usage is TRBJ1-1; TRBD1 matches 7 bases. This CDR3 spans 13 amino acids. V gave up 5 bases and J gave up 5 bases; unmatched junction bases: 5. CDR3 sequence reads: CASSRDSSTEAFF. CDR3 nucleotides: TGTGCCAGCAGTCGGGACAGTTCTACTGAAGCTTTCTTT.

This rearrangement joins TRBV27 to TRBJ2-7, with D possibly matching TRBD1 (6 bases). Per the germline V gene, CDR1 is MNHEY and CDR2 is SMNVEV (reference sequence). Trimming removed 3 bases at V and 3 bases at J, with 18 bases between. The CDR3 is 16 amino acids. The CDR3 sequence is CASSFRPTGNYYEQYF. The CDR3 nucleotides read TGTGCCAGCAGTTTCCGTCCGACAGGTAACTACTACGAGCAGTACTTC.